This TCR beta chain derives from a study of T cell changes during pregnancy in multiple sclerosis. Losses at the gene ends were 6 bases for V and 5 bases for J; bases not matched to a gene: 3. Germline V gives CDR1 SGHNT, CDR2 YENEEA. The CDR3 is 13 residues long. Method: immunoSEQ multiplex PCR; TCRdb's copy keeps in-frame clones and lacks some. Among fewer than 60,000 clones listed, approximately 94% were seen once. The chain recombines TRBV11-3 with TRBJ2-1; 8 positions agree with TRBD1. The origin of this receptor is a female donor with multiple sclerosis, enrolled in a pregnancy study. Sequencing was performed on CD4+ T cells from peripheral blood mononuclear cells, taken in the third trimester of pregnancy. Here the CDR3 DNA reads TGTGCCAGCAGTAGGGGACAGGACAATGAGCAGTTCTTC. This gives the protein CASSRGQDNEQFF. The full variable domain, its missing parts supplied by reference TRBV11-3 and TRBJ2-1, is EAGVVQSPRYKIIEKKQPVAFWCNPISGHNTLYWYLQNLGQGPELLIRYENEEAVDDSQLPKDRFSAERLKGVDSTLKIQPAELGDSAVYLCASSRGQDNEQFFGPGTRLTVL.